The 10 T cell receptor beta chains reported below all come from one sample, sequenced in a study of CD8+ T cells in alopecia areata. Investigators isolated RNA and reverse transcribed it into cDNA to act as the sequencing template. Sequencing was performed with immunoSEQ multiplex PCR; in TCRdb, only in-frame clones are kept and a portion is missing. This table has about 92,000 clones, around 47% appearing once. Treatment reported: oral pan-JAK inhibitor, 5-10 mg twice daily. The starting material was CD8+ T cells sorted from blood, obtained at week 24, from a patient treated with tofacitinib. The receptors stem from a human donor with alopecia areata.

This clone was observed a few times. This chain links TRBV23-1 with TRBJ2-7; TRBD2 agrees at 11 bases. TRBV23-1 is sorted into the ORF group, with uncertain function. V shed 8 bases and J 4 bases; nucleotides not matched to a gene: 19. The CDR3 covers 18 residues. The CDR3, as DNA: TGCGCCAGCTTTCGGCGACTAGCGGGACTAACAGGAGATTACGAGCAGTACTTC. It is translated as CASFRRLAGLTGDYEQYF.

The V gene is TRBV29-1, the J gene TRBJ2-7; 8 bases are a match to TRBD1. Unmatched junction bases numbered 1, after V lost 3 bases and J lost 0 bases. The germline CDR1 and CDR2 sequences are SQVTM and ANQGSEA. The CDR3 has 13 residues. The CDR3 nucleotides are TGCAGCGTTGAGGACAGGGACTCCTACGAGCAGTACTTC. Amino acids: CSVEDRDSYEQYF.

The chain has TRBV9 and TRBJ2-3; either TRBD1 or TRBD2 may fit D (5 bases each). The CDR3 is 15 residues long. CDR1 SGDLS and CDR2 YYNGEE come from the germline V gene. Trimming took off 3 bases at V and 3 bases at J, with 14 bases between the two ends. CDR3 amino acids: CASSGDGQLTDTQYF. CDR3 DNA: TGTGCCAGCAGCGGGGACGGGCAGTTGACAGATACGCAGTATTTT. Full variable domain (rest looked up from reference TRBV9 and TRBJ2-3): DSGVTQTPKHLITATGQRVTLRCSPRSGDLSVYWYQQSLDQGLQFLIQYYNGEERAKGNILERFSAQQFPDLHSELNLSSLELGDSALYFCASSGDGQLTDTQYFGPGTRLTVL.

The J gene is TRBJ1-1, the V gene TRBV4-1; D is unclear. The germline gives CDR1 MGHRA, CDR2 YSYEKL. Trimming stripped 1 base from V and 4 bases from J, with 13 bases between. This CDR3 region has 15 residues. CDR3: CASSQVLAGPTEAFF. The CDR3 nucleotides are TGCGCCAGCAGCCAAGTCTTAGCTGGGCCCACTGAAGCTTTCTTT.

V usage is TRBV30 and J usage is TRBJ2-2; D gene uncertain. Trimming shortened V by 0 bases and J by 11 bases, and 7 bases separated the two germline ends. The CDR3 spans 11 residues. Germline assignment: CDR1 GTSNPN and CDR2 SVGIG (reference sequence). CDR3 DNA sequence: TGTGCCTGGAGTGTAATCGAAGAGCTGTTTTTT. This gives the protein CAWSVIEELFF. Supplemented by reference TRBV30 and TRBJ2-2, the full variable domain reads SQTIHQWPATLVQPVGSPLSLECTVEGTSNPNLYWYRQAAGRGLQLLFYSVGIGQISSEVPQNLSASRPQDRQFILSSKKLLLSDSGFYLCAWSVIEELFFGEGSRLTVL.

The V and J genes are TRBV2 and TRBJ2-2, with 7 nucleotides matching TRBD1. V gave up 6 bases and J gave up 0 bases; unmatched junction bases: 13. This CDR3 has 18 amino acids. CDR1 and CDR2 (germline): SNHLY, FYNNEI. CDR3 bases: TGTGCCAGCAGGGCCGTCCCTCCGGGACAGTCGAACACCGGGGAGCTGTTTTTT. Encoded protein: CASRAVPPGQSNTGELFF.

This clone was seen only a few times. The rearrangement links TRBV27 to TRBJ2-1; D is ambiguous. In germline, CDR1 is MNHEY, CDR2 SMNVEV (reference sequence). The V end was cut by 5 bases, the J end by 5 bases, with 16 bases between. The CDR3 length is 15 residues. The CDR3 spells CASSVFLQNDNEQFF. The CDR3 bases are TGTGCCAGCAGTGTATTTTTACAGAACGACAATGAGCAGTTCTTC.

In this sample, this clone turned up a few times. V usage is TRBV21-1 and J usage is TRBJ2-6; the table assigns TRBD2, which was not confirmed against the DNA. TRBV21-1 is marked as a pseudogene. The CDR3 totals 15 residues. The CDR3 coding sequence is TGTGCCAGCAGCGCCCGGGAGGCTGGGGCCAACGTCCTGACTTTC. This gives the protein CASSAREAGANVLTF.

This clone turned up a few times. The chain employs TRBV7-6 and TRBJ2-3; D might be TRBD1 or TRBD2, each matching 5 bases. The germline V and J ends were trimmed by 7 bases and 3 bases, with 26 bases remaining between them. From germline, CDR1 is SGHVS and CDR2 FNYEAQ. There are 18 residues in the CDR3. CDR3 sequence (DNA): TGTGCCAGCACAGCCCGGATACTAGGGGTATTTGAGACAGATACGCAGTATTTT. Translated: CASTARILGVFETDTQYF.

Only a few counts were recorded for this clone. The chain couples TRBV5-8 to TRBJ2-7, with D perhaps TRBD1 (5 bases). The CDR3 extends over 15 amino acids. The V gene lost 4 bases and the J gene lost 2 bases, with 16 bases spanning the gap. Germline-derived CDR1 and CDR2 are SGHTS and YDEGEE. The CDR3 DNA reads as TGTGCCAGCAGCCCTTGGCCGCAGGGCGCCTACGAGCAGTACTTC. Translated: CASSPWPQGAYEQYF.